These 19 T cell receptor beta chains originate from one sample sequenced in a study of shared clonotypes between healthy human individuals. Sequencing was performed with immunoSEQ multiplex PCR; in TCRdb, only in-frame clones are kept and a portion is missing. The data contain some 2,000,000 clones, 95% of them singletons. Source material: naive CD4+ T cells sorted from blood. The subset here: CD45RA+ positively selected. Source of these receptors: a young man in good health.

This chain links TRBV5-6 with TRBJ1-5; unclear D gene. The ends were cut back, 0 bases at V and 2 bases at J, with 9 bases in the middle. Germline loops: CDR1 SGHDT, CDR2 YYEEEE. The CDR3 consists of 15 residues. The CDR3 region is CASSLGVWGNQPQHF. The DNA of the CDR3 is TGTGCCAGCAGCTTGGGGGTGTGGGGCAATCAGCCCCAGCATTTT. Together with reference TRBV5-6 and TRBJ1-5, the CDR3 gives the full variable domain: DAGVTQSPTHLIKTRGQQVTLRCSPKSGHDTVSWYQQALGQGPQFIFQYYEEEERQRGNFPDRFSGHQFPNYSSELNVNALLLGDSALYLCASSLGVWGNQPQHFGDGTRLSIL.

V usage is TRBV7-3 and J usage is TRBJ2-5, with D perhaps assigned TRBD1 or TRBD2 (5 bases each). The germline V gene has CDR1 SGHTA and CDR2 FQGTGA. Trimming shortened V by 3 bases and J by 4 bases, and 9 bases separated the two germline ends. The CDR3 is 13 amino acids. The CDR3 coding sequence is TGTGCCAGCAGCTTCGGTGGGGGAGAGACCCAGTACTTC. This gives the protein CASSFGGGETQYF.

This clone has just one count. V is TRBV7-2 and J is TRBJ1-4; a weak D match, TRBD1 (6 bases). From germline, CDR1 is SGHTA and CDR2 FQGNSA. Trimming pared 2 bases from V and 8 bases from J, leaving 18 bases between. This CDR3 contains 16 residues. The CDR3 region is CASSLQGTTGGEKLFF. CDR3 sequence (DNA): TGTGCCAGCAGCTTACAGGGGACAACCGGGGGGGAAAAACTGTTTTTT.

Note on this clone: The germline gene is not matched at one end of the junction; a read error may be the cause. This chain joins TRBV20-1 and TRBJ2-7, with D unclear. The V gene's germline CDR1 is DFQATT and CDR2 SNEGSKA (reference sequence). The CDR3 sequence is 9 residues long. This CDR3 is CSARDGCPF. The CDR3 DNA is TGCAGTGCTAGAGATGGCTGTCCATTC.

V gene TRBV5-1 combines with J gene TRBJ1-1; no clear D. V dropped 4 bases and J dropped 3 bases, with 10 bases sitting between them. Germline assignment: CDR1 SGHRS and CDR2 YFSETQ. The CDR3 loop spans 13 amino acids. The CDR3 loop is CASSQREYTEAFF. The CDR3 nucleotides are TGCGCCAGCAGCCAACGGGAATACACTGAAGCTTTCTTT.

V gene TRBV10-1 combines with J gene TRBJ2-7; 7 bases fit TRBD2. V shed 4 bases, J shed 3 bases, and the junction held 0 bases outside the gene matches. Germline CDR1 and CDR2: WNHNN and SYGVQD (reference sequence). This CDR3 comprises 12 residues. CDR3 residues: CASSGGGYEQYF. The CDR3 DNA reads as TGCGCCAGCAGTGGGGGGGGCTACGAGCAGTACTTC.

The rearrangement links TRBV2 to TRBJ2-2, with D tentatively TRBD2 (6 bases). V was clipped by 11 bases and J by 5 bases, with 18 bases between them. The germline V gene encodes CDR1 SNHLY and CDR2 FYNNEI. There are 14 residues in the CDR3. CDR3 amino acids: CASGTLRGTGELFF. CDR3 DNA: TGTGCCTCAGGGACTCTGCGAGGGACCGGGGAGCTGTTTTTT.

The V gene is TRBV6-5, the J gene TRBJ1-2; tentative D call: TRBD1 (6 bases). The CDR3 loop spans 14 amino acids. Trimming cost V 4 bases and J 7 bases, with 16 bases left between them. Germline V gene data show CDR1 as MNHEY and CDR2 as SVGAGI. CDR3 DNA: TGTGCCAGCAGTTCCTCCGGGGGCGGCAGTGGCTACACCTTC. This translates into CASSSSGGGSGYTF.

The CDR3 region is CASSLIAENTEAFF. CDR3 DNA sequence: TGTGCCAGCAGCCTCATCGCGGAGAACACTGAAGCTTTCTTT. The J gene is TRBJ1-1, the V gene TRBV7-2, with D hard to call. CDR3 length equals 14 residues. V gave up 5 bases and J gave up 1 base, with 11 bases separating them. Germline V lookup: CDR1 SGHTA, CDR2 FQGNSA.

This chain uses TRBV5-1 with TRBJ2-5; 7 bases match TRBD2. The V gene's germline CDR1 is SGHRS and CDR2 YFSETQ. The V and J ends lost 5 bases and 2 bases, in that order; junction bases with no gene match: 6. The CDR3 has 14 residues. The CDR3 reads CASRAGMGQETQYF. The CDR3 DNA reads TGCGCCAGCAGAGCGGGAATGGGGCAAGAGACCCAGTACTTC.

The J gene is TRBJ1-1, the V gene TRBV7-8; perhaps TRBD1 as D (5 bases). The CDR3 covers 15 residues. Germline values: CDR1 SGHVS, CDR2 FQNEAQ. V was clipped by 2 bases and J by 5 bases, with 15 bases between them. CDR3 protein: CASSLLGQGETEAFF. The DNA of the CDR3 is TGTGCCAGCAGCTTACTAGGTCAGGGAGAAACTGAAGCTTTCTTT.

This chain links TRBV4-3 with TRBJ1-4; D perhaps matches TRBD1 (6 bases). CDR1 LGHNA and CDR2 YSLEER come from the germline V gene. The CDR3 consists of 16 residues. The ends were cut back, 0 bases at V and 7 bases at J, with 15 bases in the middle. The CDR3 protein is CASSQDQWGAGEKLFF. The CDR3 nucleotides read TGCGCCAGCAGCCAAGATCAATGGGGGGCTGGTGAAAAACTGTTTTTT.

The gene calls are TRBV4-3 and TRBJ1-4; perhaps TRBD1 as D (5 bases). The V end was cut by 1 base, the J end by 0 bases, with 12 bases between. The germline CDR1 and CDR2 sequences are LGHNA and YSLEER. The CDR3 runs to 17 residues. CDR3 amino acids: CASSQGTGEATNEKLFF. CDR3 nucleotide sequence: TGCGCCAGCAGCCAAGGGACGGGGGAAGCAACTAATGAAAAACTGTTTTTT.

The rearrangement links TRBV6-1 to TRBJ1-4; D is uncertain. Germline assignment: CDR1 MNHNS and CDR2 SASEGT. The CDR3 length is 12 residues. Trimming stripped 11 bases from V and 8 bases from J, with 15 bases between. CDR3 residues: CAGGRAREKLFF. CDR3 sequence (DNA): TGTGCCGGAGGGAGGGCACGGGAAAAACTGTTTTTT.

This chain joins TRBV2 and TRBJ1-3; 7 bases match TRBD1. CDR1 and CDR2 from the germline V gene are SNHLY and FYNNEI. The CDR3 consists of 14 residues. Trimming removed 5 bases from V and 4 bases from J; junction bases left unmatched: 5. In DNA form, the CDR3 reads TGTGCCAGCAGTCTTGGACAGGTCGGAAACACCATATATTTT. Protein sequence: CASSLGQVGNTIYF.

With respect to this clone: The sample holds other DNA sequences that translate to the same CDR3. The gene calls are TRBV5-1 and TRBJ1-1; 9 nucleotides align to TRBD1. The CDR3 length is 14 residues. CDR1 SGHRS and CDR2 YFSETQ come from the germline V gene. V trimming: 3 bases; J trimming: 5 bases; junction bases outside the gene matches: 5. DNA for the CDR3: TGCGCCAGCAGCTGGGGACAGGGTAAAACTGAAGCTTTCTTT. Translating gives CASSWGQGKTEAFF.

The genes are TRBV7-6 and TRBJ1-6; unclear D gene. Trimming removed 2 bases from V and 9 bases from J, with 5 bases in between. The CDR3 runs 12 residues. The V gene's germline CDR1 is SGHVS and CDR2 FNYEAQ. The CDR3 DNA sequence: TGTGCCAGCAGCTTAATCAGTTCACCCCTCCACTTT. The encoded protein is CASSLISSPLHF.

CDR3 region: CASSLWTAPYEQYF. DNA of the CDR3: TGTGCCAGCAGCTTGTGGACGGCACCCTACGAGCAGTACTTC. The chain carries TRBV5-4 and TRBJ2-7; D is unresolved. The germline gives CDR1 SGHNT, CDR2 YYREEE (reference sequence). CDR3 length: 14 amino acids. The V end lost 1 base, the J end lost 2 bases, and 10 bases lay between the germline ends.

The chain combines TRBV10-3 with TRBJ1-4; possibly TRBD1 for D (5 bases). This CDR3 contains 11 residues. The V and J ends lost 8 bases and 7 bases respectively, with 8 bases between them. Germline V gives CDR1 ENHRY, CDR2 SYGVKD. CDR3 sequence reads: CAIRDGEKLFF. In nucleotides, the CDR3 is TGTGCCATCCGGGACGGTGAAAAACTGTTTTTT.